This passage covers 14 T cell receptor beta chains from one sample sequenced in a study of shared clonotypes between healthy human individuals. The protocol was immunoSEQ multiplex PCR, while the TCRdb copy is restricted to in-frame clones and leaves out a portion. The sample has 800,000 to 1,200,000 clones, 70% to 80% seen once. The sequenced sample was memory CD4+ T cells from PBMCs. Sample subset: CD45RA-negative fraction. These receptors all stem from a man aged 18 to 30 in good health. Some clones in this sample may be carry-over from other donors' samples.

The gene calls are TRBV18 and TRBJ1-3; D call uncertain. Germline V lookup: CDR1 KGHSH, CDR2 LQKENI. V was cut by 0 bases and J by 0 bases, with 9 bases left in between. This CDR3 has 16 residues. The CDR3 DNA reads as TGTGCCAGCTCACCACCGGTAAGAAGCTCTGGAAACACCATATATTTT. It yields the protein CASSPPVRSSGNTIYF.

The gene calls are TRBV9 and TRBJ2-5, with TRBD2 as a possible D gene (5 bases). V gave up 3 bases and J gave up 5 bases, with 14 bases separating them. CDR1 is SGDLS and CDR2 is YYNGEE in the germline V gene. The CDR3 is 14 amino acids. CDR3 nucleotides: TGTGCCAGCAGCGCTCCACACCGGGGTGAGACCCAGTACTTC. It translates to CASSAPHRGETQYF.

The CDR3 nucleotides read TGTGCCAGCAGTTTCCCAGGGGGCGCAGGTGAAAAACTGTTTTTT. The encoded protein is CASSFPGGAGEKLFF. This chain uses TRBV28 with TRBJ1-4, with 8 nucleotides matching TRBD1. J lost 7 bases, V lost 3 bases, and 7 bases had no gene match. The CDR3 extends over 15 amino acids. Looked up from germline, CDR1 is MDHEN and CDR2 is SYDVKM.

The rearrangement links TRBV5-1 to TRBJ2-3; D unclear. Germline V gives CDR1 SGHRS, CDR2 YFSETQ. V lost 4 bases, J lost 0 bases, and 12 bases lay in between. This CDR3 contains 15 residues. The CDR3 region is CASSLLTPSTDTQYF. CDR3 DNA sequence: TGCGCCAGCAGCCTGCTGACCCCTAGCACAGATACGCAGTATTTT.

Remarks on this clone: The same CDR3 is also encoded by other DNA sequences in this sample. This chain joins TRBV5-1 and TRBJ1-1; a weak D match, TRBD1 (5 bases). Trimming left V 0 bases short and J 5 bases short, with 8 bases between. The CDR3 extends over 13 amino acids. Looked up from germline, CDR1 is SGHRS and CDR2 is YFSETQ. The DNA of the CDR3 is TGCGCCAGCAGCTTGGTAGGGGATACTGAAGCTTTCTTT. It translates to CASSLVGDTEAFF.

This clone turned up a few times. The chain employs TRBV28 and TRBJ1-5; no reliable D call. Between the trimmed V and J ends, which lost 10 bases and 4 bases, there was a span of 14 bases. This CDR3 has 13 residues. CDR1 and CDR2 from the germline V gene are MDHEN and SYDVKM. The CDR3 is CANAQGGNQPQHF. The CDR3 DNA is TGTGCCAATGCCCAAGGTGGGAATCAGCCCCAGCATTTT.

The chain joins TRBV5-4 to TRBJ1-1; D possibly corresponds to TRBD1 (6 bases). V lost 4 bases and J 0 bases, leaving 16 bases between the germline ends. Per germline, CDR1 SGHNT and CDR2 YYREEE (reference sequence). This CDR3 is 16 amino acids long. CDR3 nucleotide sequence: TGTGCCAGCAGCCCCCAGACAGGCGGGCTGAACACTGAAGCTTTCTTT. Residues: CASSPQTGGLNTEAFF.

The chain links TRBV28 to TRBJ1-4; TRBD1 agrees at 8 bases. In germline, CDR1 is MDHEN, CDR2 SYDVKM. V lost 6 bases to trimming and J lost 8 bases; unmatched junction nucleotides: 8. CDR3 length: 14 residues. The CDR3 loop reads CASSETGAREKLFF. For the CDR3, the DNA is TGTGCCAGCAGCGAGACAGGGGCGCGGGAAAAACTGTTTTTT. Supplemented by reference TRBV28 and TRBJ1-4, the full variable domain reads DVKVTQSSRYLVKRTGEKVFLECVQDMDHENMFWYRQDPGLGLRLIYFSYDVKMKEKGDIPEGYSVSREKKERFSLILESASTNQTSMYLCASSETGAREKLFFGSGTQLSVL.

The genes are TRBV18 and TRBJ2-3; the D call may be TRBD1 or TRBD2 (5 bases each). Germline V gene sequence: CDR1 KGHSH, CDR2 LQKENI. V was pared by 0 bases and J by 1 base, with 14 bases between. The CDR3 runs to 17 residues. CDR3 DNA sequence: TGTGCCAGCTCACCACCACAATTTGGGACCGGCACAGATACGCAGTATTTT. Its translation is CASSPPQFGTGTDTQYF. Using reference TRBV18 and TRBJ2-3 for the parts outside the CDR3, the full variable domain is NAGVMQNPRHLVRRRGQEARLRCSPMKGHSHVYWYRQLPEEGLKFMVYLQKENIIDESGMPKERFSAEFPKEGPSILRIQQVVRGDSAAYFCASSPPQFGTGTDTQYFGPGTRLTVL.

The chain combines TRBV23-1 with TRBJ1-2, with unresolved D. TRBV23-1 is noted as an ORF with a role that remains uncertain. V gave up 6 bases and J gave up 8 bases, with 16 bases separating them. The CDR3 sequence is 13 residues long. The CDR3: CASSPTTPGGYTF. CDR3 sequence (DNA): TGCGCCAGCAGCCCAACTACCCCTGGGGGCTACACCTTC.

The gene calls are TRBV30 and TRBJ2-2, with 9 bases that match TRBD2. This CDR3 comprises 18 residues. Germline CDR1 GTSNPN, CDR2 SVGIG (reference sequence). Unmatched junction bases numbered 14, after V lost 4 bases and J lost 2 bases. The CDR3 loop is CAWTMWNSGRANTGELFF. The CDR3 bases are TGTGCCTGGACTATGTGGAATAGCGGGAGAGCAAACACCGGGGAGCTGTTTTTT.

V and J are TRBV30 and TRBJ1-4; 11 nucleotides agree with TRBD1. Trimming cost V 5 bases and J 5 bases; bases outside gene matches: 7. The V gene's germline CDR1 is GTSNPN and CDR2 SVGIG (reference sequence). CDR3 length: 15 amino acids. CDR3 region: CAWAPWDRGNEKLFF. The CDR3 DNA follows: TGTGCCTGGGCCCCTTGGGACAGGGGGAATGAAAAACTGTTTTTT.

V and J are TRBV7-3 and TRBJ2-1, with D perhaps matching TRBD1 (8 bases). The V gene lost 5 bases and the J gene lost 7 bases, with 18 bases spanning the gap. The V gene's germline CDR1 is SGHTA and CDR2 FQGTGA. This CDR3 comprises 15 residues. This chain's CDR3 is CASSPTGGVTNEQFF. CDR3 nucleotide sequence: TGTGCCAGCAGCCCCACAGGGGGGGTGACGAATGAGCAGTTCTTC.

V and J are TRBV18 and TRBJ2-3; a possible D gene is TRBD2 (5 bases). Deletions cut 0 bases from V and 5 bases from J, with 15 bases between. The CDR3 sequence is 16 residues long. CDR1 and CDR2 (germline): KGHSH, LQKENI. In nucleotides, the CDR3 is TGTGCCAGCTCACCACCGGTACCAGCGGTCGGAGATACGCAGTATTTT. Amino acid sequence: CASSPPVPAVGDTQYF. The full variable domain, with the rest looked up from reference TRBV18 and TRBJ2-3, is NAGVMQNPRHLVRRRGQEARLRCSPMKGHSHVYWYRQLPEEGLKFMVYLQKENIIDESGMPKERFSAEFPKEGPSILRIQQVVRGDSAAYFCASSPPVPAVGDTQYFGPGTRLTVL.